This T cell receptor (beta chain) was sequenced during a study of cytotoxic CD8 clonotypes in ibrutinib-treated CLL. Deep sequencing aimed at 1 in 200,000 to 1 in 1 million T cells' resolution. Profiled with immunoSEQ multiplex PCR; TCRdb holds only in-frame clones, not every one. Altogether about 250,000 clones are present, roughly 74% being singletons, with the ten largest covering 15% to 17%. In this sample, this clone turned up once. What it recognizes is unknown. Genomic DNA (about 2 micrograms) was obtained from cryopreserved PBMCs for construction of TCR beta libraries. Germline V CDR1 and CDR2: MDHEN, SYDVKM. The CDR3 is made up of 12 amino acids. V shed 3 bases and J shed 3 bases, with 6 bases lying between them. Study results and limitations: Baseline levels were approached again at progression, after clonality had risen at ibrutinib response.

Here the sequenced sample was PBMCs, taken after 24 months of ibrutinib treatment. The sequence came from a human donor with chronic lymphocytic leukemia. V is TRBV28 and J is TRBJ2-7, with D possibly TRBD1 on 6 matching bases. The DNA of the CDR3 is TGTGCCAGCAGTTTGGACAGCTACGAGCAGTACTTC. It specifies CASSLDSYEQYF. The entire variable domain, with the rest obtained from reference TRBV28 and TRBJ2-7, is as follows: DVKVTQSSRYLVKRTGEKVFLECVQDMDHENMFWYRQDPGLGLRLIYFSYDVKMKEKGDIPEGYSVSREKKERFSLILESASTNQTSMYLCASSLDSYEQYFGPGTRLTVT.